The clone carrying this T cell receptor beta chain showed up just a few times. Its specificity is not known. TCRdb's copy holds only in-frame clones and misses some; the assay was immunoSEQ multiplex PCR. The sample includes 1 million to 1.2 million clones, approximately 80% of them seen just once. Both subsets, CD45RA+ naive and CD45RA-negative memory, were split from the CD4+ cells. These data originate in a study of shared clonotypes between healthy human individuals. The CDR3 runs to 13 residues. With 4 bases clipped from V and 8 bases from J, the junction kept 9 bases outside the gene matches. Per germline, CDR1 SQVTM and CDR2 ANQGSEA. Study-wide points: The study's rarefaction showed incomplete sorted-subset sequencing despite large depth. All-four-donor shared clonotypes had higher generation probabilities than non-shared clonotypes did.

The receptor comes from a man aged 18 to 35 in good health. Some clones in this sample may be carry-over from other donors' samples. The sequenced sample was memory CD4+ T cells from PBMCs. This sample's subset: CD45RA-negative fraction. V gene TRBV29-1 combines with J gene TRBJ1-2, with 8 nucleotides matching TRBD1. The CDR3 spells CSVVPAGGRGYTF. The CDR3 bases are TGCAGCGTTGTACCGGCAGGGGGCAGAGGCTACACCTTC.